The text below deals with one T cell receptor (beta chain). Its target is unknown. The record originates from a study of beta chain features in type 1 diabetes. Looking at the study overall: Sorted cells numbering under 140,000,000 were examined across all samples. Study-wide results and caveats: Shorter TCRB CDR3s, moderately but significantly so, were found in Type 1 diabetes patients in all four CD4+ subsets. Patients showed naive, central memory and Treg TCRB repertoires that appeared more similar than those of healthy donors.

Sorted CD4+ subsets: naive, central memory, regulatory, stem cell-like memory (CD45RO/CCR7/CD25/CD127/CD95/CD27 panel). Germline V CDR1 and CDR2: SNHLY, FYNNEI. The V end was cut by 9 bases, the J end by 2 bases, with 13 bases between. The CDR3 contains 13 residues. As every portion of the isolated RNA was reverse transcribed, the sequencing read expressed TCRB transcripts. The data were produced by immunoSEQ multiplex PCR, yet TCRdb's version contains in-frame clones alone and is incomplete. In the table there are some 350,000 clones, 9.5% to 10% of which are singletons. The material sequenced was central memory CD4+ T cells from blood. This clonotype was obtained from a man aged 30 to 39 with type 1 diabetes. The chain recombines TRBV2 with TRBJ1-1; D possibly corresponds to TRBD1 (5 bases). The CDR3, as DNA: TGTGCCAGAGGTACAGGTCCCAACACTGAAGCTTTCTTT. It codes for CARGTGPNTEAFF.